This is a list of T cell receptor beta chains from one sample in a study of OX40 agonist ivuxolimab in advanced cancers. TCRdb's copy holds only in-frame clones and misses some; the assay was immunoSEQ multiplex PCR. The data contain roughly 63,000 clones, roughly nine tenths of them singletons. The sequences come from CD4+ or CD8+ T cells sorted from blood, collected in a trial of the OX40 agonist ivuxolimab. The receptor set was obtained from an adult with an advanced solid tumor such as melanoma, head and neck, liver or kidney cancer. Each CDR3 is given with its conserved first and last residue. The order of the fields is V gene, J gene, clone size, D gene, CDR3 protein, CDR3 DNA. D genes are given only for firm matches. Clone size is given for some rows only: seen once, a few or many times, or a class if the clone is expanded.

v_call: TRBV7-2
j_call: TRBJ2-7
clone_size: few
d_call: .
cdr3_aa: CASRSGLSYEQYF
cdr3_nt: TGTGCCAGCAGATCAGGGCTCTCCTACGAGCAGTACTTC

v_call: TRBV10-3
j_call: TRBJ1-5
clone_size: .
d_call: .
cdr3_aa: CAISEDEGWNNQPQHF
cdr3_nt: TGTGCCATCAGTGAGGATGAAGGGTGGAACAATCAGCCCCAGCATTTT

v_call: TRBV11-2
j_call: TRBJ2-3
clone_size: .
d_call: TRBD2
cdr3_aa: CASSPPLAGAGTDTQYF
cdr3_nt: TGTGCCAGCAGCCCGCCGTTAGCGGGAGCGGGGACAGATACGCAGTATTTT

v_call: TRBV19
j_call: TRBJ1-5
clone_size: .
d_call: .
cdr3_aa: CASSQRVDFGYQPQHF
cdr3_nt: TGTGCCAGTAGCCAAAGGGTGGATTTCGGGTATCAGCCCCAGCATTTT

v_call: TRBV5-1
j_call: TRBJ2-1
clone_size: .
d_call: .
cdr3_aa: CASSLGAFSYNEQFF
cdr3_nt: TGCGCCAGCAGCTTGGGTGCGTTCTCCTACAATGAGCAGTTCTTC

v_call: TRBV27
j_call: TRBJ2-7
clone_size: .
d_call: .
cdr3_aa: CASSTRDGSYEQYF
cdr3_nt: TGTGCCAGCAGTACCCGGGACGGCTCCTACGAGCAGTACTTC

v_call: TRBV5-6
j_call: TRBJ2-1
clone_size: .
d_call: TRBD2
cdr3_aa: CASSLLAGNHYNEQFF
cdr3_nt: TGTGCCAGCAGCTTACTAGCGGGGAATCACTACAATGAGCAGTTCTTC

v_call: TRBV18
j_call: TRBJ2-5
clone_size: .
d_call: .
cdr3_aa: CASSGSREQETQYF
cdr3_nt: TGTGCCAGCTCAGGGAGCCGGGAACAAGAGACCCAGTACTTC

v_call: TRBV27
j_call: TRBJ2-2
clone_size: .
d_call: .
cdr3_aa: CASSLGNTGELFF
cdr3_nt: TGTGCCAGCAGTTTAGGGAACACCGGGGAGCTGTTTTTT

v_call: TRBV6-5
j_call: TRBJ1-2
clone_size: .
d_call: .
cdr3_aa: CASSYWTEDGYTF
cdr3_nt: TGTGCCAGCAGTTACTGGACTGAAGATGGCTACACCTTC

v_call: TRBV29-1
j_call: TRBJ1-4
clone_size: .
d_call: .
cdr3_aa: CSVVQGSEKLFF
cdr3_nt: TGCAGCGTTGTTCAGGGGAGTGAAAAACTGTTTTTT

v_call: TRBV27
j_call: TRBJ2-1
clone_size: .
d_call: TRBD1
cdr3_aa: CASSWDRSYNEQFF
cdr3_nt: TGTGCCAGCAGTTGGGACAGATCTTACAATGAGCAGTTCTTC

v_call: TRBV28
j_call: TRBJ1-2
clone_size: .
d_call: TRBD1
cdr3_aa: CASSEGAYGYTF
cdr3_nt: TGTGCCAGCAGCGAGGGGGCCTATGGCTACACCTTC

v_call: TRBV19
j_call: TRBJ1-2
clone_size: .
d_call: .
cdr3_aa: CASPKRGGRVYGYTF
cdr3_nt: TGTGCCAGCCCGAAGAGAGGGGGGCGGGTATATGGCTACACCTTC

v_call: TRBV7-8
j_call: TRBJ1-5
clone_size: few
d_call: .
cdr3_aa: CASSIGSGWQPQHF
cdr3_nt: TGTGCCAGCAGCATAGGGTCGGGGTGGCAGCCCCAGCATTTT

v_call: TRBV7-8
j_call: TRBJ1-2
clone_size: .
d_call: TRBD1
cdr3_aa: CASGGLLKGDSRSHGYTF
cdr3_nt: TGTGCCAGCGGGGGGTTATTAAAAGGGGACAGCCGATCTCATGGCTACACCTTC

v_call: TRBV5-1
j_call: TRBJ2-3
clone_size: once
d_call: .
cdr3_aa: CASSTSLVTDTQYF
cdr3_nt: TGCGCCAGCAGCACATCACTAGTAACAGATACGCAGTATTTT

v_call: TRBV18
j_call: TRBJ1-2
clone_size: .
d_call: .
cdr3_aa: CASSPQAFPGTEANYGYTF
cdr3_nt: TGTGCCAGCTCACCACAGGCATTTCCCGGGACGGAAGCTAACTATGGCTACACCTTC

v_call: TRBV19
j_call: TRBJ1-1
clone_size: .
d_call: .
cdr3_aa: CASSIGTLNTEAFF
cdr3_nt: TGTGCCAGTAGTATAGGGACATTGAACACTGAAGCTTTCTTT

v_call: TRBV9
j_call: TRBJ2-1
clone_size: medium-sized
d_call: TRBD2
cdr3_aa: CASSGFTSVEQFF
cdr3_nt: TGTGCCAGCAGCGGTTTCACTAGCGTTGAGCAGTTCTTC

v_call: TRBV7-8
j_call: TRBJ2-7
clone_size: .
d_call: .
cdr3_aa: CASSLVQGAYEQYF
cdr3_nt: TGTGCCAGCAGCTTAGTACAGGGAGCCTACGAGCAGTACTTC

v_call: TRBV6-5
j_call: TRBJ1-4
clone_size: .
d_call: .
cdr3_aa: CASSYSETAWGEKLFF
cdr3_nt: TGTGCCAGCAGTTATAGTGAGACAGCGTGGGGTGAAAAACTGTTTTTT